This T cell receptor beta chain was sequenced during a study of blood T cell repertoires in COVID-19. About the research overall: T cells, B-cell-depleted T cells, or PBMCs provided the cDNA or gDNA that served as material.

Generated by immunoSEQ multiplex PCR, the TCRdb table keeps only in-frame clones and is missing some. This sample carries 170,000 or so clones, around nine tenths of them seen once, and the ten largest clones take approximately 2.5%. CDR1 SGHNT and CDR2 YENEEA come from the germline V gene. V shed 5 bases and J shed 8 bases, with 13 bases lying between them. The CDR3 totals 13 residues. The chain links TRBV11-3 to TRBJ2-1; perhaps TRBD2 as D (6 bases). Sequencing was performed on peripheral blood. The receptor was derived from a man aged 35-49 years with active or convalescent COVID-19. The CDR3 sequence: CASSPFGGHEQFF. CDR3 nucleotide sequence: TGTGCCAGCAGCCCCTTCGGGGGACATGAGCAGTTCTTC.